This T cell receptor beta chain was sequenced during a study of cytomegalovirus exposure and HLA in healthy donors. Study-level results: Most likely, a cluster of highly shared sequence variants arose as a sequencing artifact. Available immune exposure information covered CMV serostatus only.

A remark on this clone: The antigen remains unidentified.

The PCR ran on 60 Vbeta and 13 Jbeta primers. Assay used: immunoSEQ multiplex PCR; TCRdb lists only in-frame clones, some missing. The table lists over 200,000 clones, approximately 82% of them singletons. Specimen: PBMCs. The receptor's source is a male donor in good health and CMV-seronegative.

The CDR3 DNA follows: TGTGCCAGCAGTGCCTGGACTAGCGGACCCTACAATGAGCAGTTCTTC. It encodes CASSAWTSGPYNEQFF. The rearrangement uses TRBV2 and TRBJ2-1; TRBD2 aligns across 10 bases. V shed 4 bases, J shed 2 bases, and the junction held 5 bases outside the gene matches. From germline, CDR1 is SNHLY and CDR2 FYNNEI. The CDR3 totals 16 residues.